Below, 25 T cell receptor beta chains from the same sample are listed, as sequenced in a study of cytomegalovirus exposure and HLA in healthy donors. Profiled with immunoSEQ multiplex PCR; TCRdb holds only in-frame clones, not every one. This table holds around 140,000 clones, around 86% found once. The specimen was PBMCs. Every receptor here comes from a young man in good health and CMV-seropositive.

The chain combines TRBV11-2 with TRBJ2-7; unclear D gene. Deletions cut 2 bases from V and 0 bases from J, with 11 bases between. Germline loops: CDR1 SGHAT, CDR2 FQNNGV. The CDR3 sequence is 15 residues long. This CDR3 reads CASSLSRGSSYEQYF. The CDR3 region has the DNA TGTGCCAGCAGCTTAAGTAGAGGATCCTCCTACGAGCAGTACTTC.

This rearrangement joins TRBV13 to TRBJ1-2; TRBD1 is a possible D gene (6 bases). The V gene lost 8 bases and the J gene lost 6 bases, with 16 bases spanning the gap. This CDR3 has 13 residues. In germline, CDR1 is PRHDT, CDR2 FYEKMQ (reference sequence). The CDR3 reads CASFRQADNGYTF. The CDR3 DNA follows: TGTGCCAGCTTCCGACAGGCGGATAATGGCTACACCTTC.

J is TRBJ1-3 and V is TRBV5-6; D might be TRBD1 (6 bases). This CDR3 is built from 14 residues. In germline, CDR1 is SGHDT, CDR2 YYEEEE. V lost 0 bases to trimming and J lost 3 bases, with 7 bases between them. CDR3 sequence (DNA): TGTGCCAGCAGCTTGGGGGGGCTTGGAAACACCATATATTTT. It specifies CASSLGGLGNTIYF.

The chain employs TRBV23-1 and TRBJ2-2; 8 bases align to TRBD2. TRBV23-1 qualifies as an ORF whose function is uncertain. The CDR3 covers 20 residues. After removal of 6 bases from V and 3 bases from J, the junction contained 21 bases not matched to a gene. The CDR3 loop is CASSPQGLVDEWGDTGELFF. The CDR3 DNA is TGCGCCAGCAGCCCACAGGGACTAGTCGACGAGTGGGGGGACACCGGGGAGCTGTTTTTT.

Written as DNA, the CDR3 is TGTGCCAGCAGCCAGGCCCCAGCCGGGAGGGCTTGGGCGGGGACCCAGTACTTC. Its translation is CASSQAPAGRAWAGTQYF. The genes are TRBV4-2 and TRBJ2-5; TRBD2 aligns across 8 bases. The CDR3 has 18 residues. Germline assignment: CDR1 LGHNA and CDR2 YNFKEQ. Losses at the gene ends were 3 bases for V and 7 bases for J; bases not matched to a gene: 19.

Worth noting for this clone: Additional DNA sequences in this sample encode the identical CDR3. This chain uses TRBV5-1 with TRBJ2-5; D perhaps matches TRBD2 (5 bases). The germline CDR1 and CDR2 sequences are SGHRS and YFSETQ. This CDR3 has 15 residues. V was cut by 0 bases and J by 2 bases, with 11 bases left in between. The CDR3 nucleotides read TGCGCCAGCAGCTTGGAAGGGAGAGGTCAAGAGACCCAGTACTTC. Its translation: CASSLEGRGQETQYF.

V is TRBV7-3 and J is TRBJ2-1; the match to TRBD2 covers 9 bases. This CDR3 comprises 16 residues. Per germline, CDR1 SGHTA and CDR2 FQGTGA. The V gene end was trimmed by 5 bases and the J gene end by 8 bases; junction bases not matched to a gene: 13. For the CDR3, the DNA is TGTGCCAGCAGCCCATCCTGGACTAGCGCAGTTGATGAGCAGTTCTTC. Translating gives CASSPSWTSAVDEQFF.

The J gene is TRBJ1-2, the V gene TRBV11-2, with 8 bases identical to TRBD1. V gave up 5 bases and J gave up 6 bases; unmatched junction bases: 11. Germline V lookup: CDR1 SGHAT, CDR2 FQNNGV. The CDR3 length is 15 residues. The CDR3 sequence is CASSGIRGRRNGYTF. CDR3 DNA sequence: TGTGCCAGCAGCGGGATCAGGGGGCGGAGGAATGGCTACACCTTC.

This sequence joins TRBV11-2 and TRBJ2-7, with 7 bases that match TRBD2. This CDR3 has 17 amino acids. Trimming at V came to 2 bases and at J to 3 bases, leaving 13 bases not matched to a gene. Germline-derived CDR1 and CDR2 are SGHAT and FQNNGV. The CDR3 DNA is TGTGCCAGCAGCTTAAGCGGGGCAACCAGGCGCGTCTACGAGCAGTACTTC. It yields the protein CASSLSGATRRVYEQYF.

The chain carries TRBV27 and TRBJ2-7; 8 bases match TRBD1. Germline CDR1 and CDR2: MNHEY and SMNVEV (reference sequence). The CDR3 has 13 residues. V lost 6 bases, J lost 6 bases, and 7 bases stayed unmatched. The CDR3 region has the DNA TGTGCCAGCAGGAAAAACAGGGGGAGCGAGCAGTACTTC. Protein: CASRKNRGSEQYF.

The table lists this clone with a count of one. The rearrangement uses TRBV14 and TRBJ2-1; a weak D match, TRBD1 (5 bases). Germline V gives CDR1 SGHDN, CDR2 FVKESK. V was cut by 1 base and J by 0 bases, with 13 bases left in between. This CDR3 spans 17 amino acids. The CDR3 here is CASSQGTRPTSYNEQFF. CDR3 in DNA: TGTGCCAGCAGCCAAGGGACAAGGCCAACCTCCTACAATGAGCAGTTCTTC.

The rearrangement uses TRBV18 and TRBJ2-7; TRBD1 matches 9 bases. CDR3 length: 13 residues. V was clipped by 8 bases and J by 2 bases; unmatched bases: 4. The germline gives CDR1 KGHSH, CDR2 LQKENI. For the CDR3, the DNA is TGTGCCAGCACGCGGGACAGGGCCTACGAGCAGTACTTC. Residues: CASTRDRAYEQYF.

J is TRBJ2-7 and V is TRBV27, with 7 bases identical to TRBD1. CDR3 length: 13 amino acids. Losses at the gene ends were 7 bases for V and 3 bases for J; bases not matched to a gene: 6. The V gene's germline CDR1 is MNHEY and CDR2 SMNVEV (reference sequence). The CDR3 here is CASKLQGNYEQYF. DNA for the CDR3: TGTGCCAGCAAATTACAGGGGAACTACGAGCAGTACTTC.

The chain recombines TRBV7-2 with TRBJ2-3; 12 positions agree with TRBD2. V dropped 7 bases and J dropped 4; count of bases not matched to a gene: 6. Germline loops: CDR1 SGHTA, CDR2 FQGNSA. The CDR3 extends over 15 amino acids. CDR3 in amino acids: CASTVLAGGPDTQYF. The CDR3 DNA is TGTGCCAGCACCGTTCTAGCGGGAGGGCCAGATACGCAGTATTTT.

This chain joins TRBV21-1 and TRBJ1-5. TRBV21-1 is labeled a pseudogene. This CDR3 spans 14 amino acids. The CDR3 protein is CASSTSEANQPQHF. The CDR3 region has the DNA TGTGCCAGCAGCACCAGCGAAGCAAATCAGCCCCAGCATTTT.

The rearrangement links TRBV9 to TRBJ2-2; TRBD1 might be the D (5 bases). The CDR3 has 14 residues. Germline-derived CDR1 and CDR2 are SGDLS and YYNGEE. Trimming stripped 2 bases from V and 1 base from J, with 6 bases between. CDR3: CASSVQGNTGELFF. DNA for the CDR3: TGTGCCAGCAGCGTTCAGGGGAACACCGGGGAGCTGTTTTTT.

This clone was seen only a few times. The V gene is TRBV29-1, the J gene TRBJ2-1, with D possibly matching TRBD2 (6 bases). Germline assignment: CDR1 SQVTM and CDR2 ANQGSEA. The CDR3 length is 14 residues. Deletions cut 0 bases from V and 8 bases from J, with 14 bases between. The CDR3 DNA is TGCAGCGTTGAAGATCCGCAGACTAGAGATGAGCAGTTCTTC. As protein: CSVEDPQTRDEQFF.

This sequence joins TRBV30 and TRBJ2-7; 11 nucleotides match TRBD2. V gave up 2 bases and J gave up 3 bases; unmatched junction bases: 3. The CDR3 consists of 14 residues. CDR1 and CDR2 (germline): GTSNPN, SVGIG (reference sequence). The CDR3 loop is CAWSPSGRIYEQYF. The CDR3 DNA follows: TGTGCCTGGAGTCCTAGCGGGAGGATCTACGAGCAGTACTTC.

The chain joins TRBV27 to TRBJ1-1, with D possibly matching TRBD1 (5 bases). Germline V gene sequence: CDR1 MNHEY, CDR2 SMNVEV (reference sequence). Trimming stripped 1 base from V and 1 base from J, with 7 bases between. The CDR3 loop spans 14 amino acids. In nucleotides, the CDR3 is TGTGCCAGCAGTTTATTGGGGGGGAACACTGAAGCTTTCTTT. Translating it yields CASSLLGGNTEAFF.

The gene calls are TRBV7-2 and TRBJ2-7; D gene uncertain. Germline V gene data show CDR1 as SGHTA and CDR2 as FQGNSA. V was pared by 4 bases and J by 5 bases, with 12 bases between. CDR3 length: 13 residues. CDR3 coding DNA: TGTGCCAGCAGCTCTCACTCCGGTAACGAGCAGTACTTC. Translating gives CASSSHSGNEQYF.

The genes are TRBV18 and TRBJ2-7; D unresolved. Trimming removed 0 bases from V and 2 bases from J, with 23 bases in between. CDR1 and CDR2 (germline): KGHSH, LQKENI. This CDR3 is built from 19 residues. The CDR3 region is CASSPPWAPWLRSPYEQYF. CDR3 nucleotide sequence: TGTGCCAGCTCACCACCGTGGGCCCCCTGGTTACGGTCTCCCTACGAGCAGTACTTC.

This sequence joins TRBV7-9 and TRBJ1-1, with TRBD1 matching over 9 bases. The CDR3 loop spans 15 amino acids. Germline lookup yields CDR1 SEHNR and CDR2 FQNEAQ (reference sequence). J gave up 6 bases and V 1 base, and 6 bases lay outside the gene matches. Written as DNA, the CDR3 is TGTGCCAGCAGCTTAGGGGACAGGGTAGTAGCTGAAGCTTTCTTT. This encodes CASSLGDRVVAEAFF.

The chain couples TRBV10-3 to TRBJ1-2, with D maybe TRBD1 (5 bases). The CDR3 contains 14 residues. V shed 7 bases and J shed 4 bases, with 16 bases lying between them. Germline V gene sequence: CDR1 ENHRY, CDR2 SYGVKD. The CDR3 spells CAIKGREEGYGYTF. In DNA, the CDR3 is TGTGCCATCAAGGGGAGAGAGGAGGGCTATGGCTACACCTTC.

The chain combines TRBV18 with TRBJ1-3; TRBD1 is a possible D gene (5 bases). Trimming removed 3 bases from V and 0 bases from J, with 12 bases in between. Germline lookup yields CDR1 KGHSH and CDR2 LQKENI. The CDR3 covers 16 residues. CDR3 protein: CASSPLQDYSGNTIYF. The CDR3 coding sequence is TGTGCCAGCTCACCGTTACAGGATTACTCTGGAAACACCATATATTTT.

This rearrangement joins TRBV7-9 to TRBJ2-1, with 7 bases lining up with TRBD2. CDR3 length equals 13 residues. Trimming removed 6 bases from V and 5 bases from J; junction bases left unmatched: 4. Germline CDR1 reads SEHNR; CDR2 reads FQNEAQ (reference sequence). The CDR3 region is CASSPSGDNEQFF. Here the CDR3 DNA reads TGTGCCAGCAGTCCTAGCGGAGACAATGAGCAGTTCTTC.